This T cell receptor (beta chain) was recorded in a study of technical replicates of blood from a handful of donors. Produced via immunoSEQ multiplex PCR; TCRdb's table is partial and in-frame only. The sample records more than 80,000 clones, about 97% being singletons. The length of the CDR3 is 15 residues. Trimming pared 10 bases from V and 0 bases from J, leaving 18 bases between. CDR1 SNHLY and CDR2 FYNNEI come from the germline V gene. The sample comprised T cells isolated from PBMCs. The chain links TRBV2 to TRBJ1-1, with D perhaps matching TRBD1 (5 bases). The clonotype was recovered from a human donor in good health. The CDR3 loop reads CATSDSPAVNTEAFF. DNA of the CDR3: TGTGCCACTTCCGACAGCCCGGCAGTGAACACTGAAGCTTTCTTT.